These 32 T cell receptor beta chains were sequenced from one sample in a study of CD8+ T cells in alopecia areata (dated by TCRdb to 2017 to 2018). The protocol used for the library was the immunoSEQ multiplex PCR assay. For TCR sequencing, RNA was extracted from every sample and reverse transcribed into cDNA to serve as template. TCRdb provides this immuneACCESS table in a form limited to in-frame rearrangements. Some clones are lacking; in checked studies, under half of them reflect an unresolved V gene, and why the rest are absent is not known. In this sample the table shows hundreds of thousands of clones, under 80% of which occur a single time. More than 0.95% of the sample goes to the ten largest clones. Explained via the paper, the time point label denotes: baseline before oral tofacitinib. The material was CD4+ T cells sorted from blood, obtained at week 0. Receptor source: a human donor with alopecia areata.

This chain uses TRBV7-2 with TRBJ2-7; TRBD1 might be the D (5 bases). This CDR3 has 15 residues. CDR1 and CDR2 from the germline V gene are SGHTA and FQGNSA. V lost 5 bases and J 2 bases, leaving 16 bases between the germline ends. The CDR3 reads CASSPHRGRAYEQYF. In DNA form, the CDR3 reads TGTGCCAGCAGCCCGCATAGGGGAAGAGCCTACGAGCAGTACTTC.

This chain links TRBV29-1 with TRBJ2-3; 10 nucleotides line up with TRBD2. Germline V CDR1 and CDR2: SQVTM, ANQGSEA. This CDR3 contains 15 residues. The trim removed 8 bases at V and 3 bases at J, leaving 11 bases unmatched. The CDR3 spells CSPGGLSGGTDTQYF. DNA for the CDR3: TGCAGCCCTGGGGGGCTTAGCGGGGGGACAGATACGCAGTATTTT.

This clone occurred a few times. V and J are TRBV29-1 and TRBJ2-3; tentatively, D is TRBD1 or TRBD2 (7 bases each). This CDR3 has 14 amino acids. The V end lost 8 bases, the J end lost 4 bases, and 19 bases lay between the germline ends. Per germline, CDR1 SQVTM and CDR2 ANQGSEA. CDR3 region: CSTTRGGGADTQYF. CDR3 sequence (DNA): TGCAGCACTACAAGGGGAGGGGGCGCAGATACGCAGTATTTT.

Note on this clone: The sample contains more than one DNA sequence encoding this CDR3. The chain has TRBV27 and TRBJ1-6; D uncertain. CDR3 length equals 13 residues. Germline V gives CDR1 MNHEY, CDR2 SMNVEV (reference sequence). V dropped 3 bases and J dropped 4 bases, with 4 bases sitting between them. This CDR3 reads CASSFSYNSPLHF. CDR3 sequence (DNA): TGTGCCAGCAGTTTCAGTTATAATTCACCCCTCCACTTT.

This rearrangement joins TRBV25-1 to TRBJ2-3, with D possibly being TRBD2 (6 bases). Between the trimmed V and J ends, which lost 3 bases and 8 bases, there was a span of 12 bases. The CDR3 runs to 13 residues. Per germline, CDR1 MGHDK and CDR2 SYGVNS. The DNA for the CDR3 is TGTGCCAGCAGTGAGGGAGGCGTTGGTACGCAGTATTTT. Encoded protein: CASSEGGVGTQYF. Using reference TRBV25-1 and TRBJ2-3 for the parts outside the CDR3, the full variable domain is EADIYQTPRYLVIGTGKKITLECSQTMGHDKMYWYQQDPGMELHLIHYSYGVNSTEKGDLSSESTVSRIRTEHFPLTLESARPSHTSQYLCASSEGGVGTQYFGPGTRLTVL.

This chain uses TRBV15 with TRBJ2-5, with 9 nucleotides matching TRBD2. Losses at the gene ends were 0 bases for V and 2 bases for J; bases not matched to a gene: 10. The germline V gene encodes CDR1 LNHNV and CDR2 YYDKDF (reference sequence). There are 18 residues in the CDR3. The CDR3 bases are TGTGCCACCAGCAGAGAGTTGGGTGTGGGACTAGCACAAGAGACCCAGTACTTC. Residues: CATSRELGVGLAQETQYF.

This clone occurred a few times. The gene calls are TRBV10-3 and TRBJ1-4, with 8 bases that match TRBD1. The CDR3 runs to 15 residues. Germline lookup yields CDR1 ENHRY and CDR2 SYGVKD. Trimming removed 6 bases from V and 7 bases from J; junction bases left unmatched: 10. The CDR3 DNA reads TGTGCCATCAGCTCTACAGGGGGAATGGTTGAAAAACTGTTTTTT. Translated, it gives CAISSTGGMVEKLFF.

The chain couples TRBV30 to TRBJ1-1; the D gene is possibly TRBD1 (5 bases). V was clipped by 3 bases and J by 8 bases, with 13 bases between them. Germline V gene sequence: CDR1 GTSNPN, CDR2 SVGIG (reference sequence). The CDR3 is 12 amino acids. CDR3 in amino acids: CAWSSGGEEAFF. The CDR3 DNA is TGTGCCTGGAGCTCGGGAGGGGAGGAAGCTTTCTTT.

This clone was counted only a few times. This chain links TRBV14 with TRBJ2-1; 10 positions agree with TRBD2. Germline V gene sequence: CDR1 SGHDN, CDR2 FVKESK. The V gene end was trimmed by 4 bases and the J gene end by 4 bases; junction bases not matched to a gene: 10. CDR3 size: 17 residues. CDR3 coding DNA: TGTGCCAGCAGCCCCAGCCTAGCGGGGGTTCAGTACAATGAGCAGTTCTTC. Its protein product is CASSPSLAGVQYNEQFF.

This chain joins TRBV29-1 and TRBJ2-7, with D perhaps matching TRBD1 (7 bases). The CDR3 has 14 residues. The V end lost 8 bases, the J end lost 3 bases, and 20 bases lay between the germline ends. Germline assignment: CDR1 SQVTM and CDR2 ANQGSEA. As DNA, the CDR3 is TGCAGCTGCTTAAAGTCAGGGGGGAGCTACGAGCAGTACTTC. This gives the protein CSCLKSGGSYEQYF.

The chain links TRBV27 to TRBJ1-6, with D possibly TRBD1 on 5 matching bases. The germline gives CDR1 MNHEY, CDR2 SMNVEV (reference sequence). This CDR3 spans 16 amino acids. The V and J ends lost 5 bases and 2 bases respectively, with 13 bases between them. The CDR3 spells CASSHQTDPYNSPLHF. For the CDR3, the DNA is TGTGCCAGCAGTCACCAGACAGACCCCTATAATTCACCCCTCCACTTT.

Points on this clone: The same CDR3 can be traced to other DNA sequences in this sample. The chain has TRBV5-1 and TRBJ2-7; D not resolved. Germline CDR1 SGHRS, CDR2 YFSETQ. The length of the CDR3 is 14 residues. V lost 1 base and J lost 0, with 8 bases in between. Written as DNA, the CDR3 is TGCGCCAGCAGCTTGACGGCCAGCTCCTACGAGCAGTACTTC. Translation: CASSLTASSYEQYF.

V gene TRBV29-1 combines with J gene TRBJ2-2, with unresolved D. This CDR3 spans 16 amino acids. Germline loops: CDR1 SQVTM, CDR2 ANQGSEA. Between the trimmed V and J ends, which lost 3 bases and 1 base, there was a span of 15 bases. CDR3 residues: CSVEGIGWVNTGELFF. In nucleotides, the CDR3 is TGCAGCGTTGAGGGGATTGGGTGGGTGAACACCGGGGAGCTGTTTTTT.

The chain uses TRBV6-5 and TRBJ1-5, with TRBD1 as a possible D gene (6 bases). The CDR3 runs to 13 residues. The V end was cut by 10 bases, the J end by 3 bases, with 13 bases between. Germline V gene sequence: CDR1 MNHEY, CDR2 SVGAGI. The CDR3 protein is CATGGQTNQPQHF. In nucleotides, the CDR3 is TGTGCCACCGGGGGGCAGACCAATCAGCCCCAGCATTTT.

This clone was detected only a few times. This chain joins TRBV27 and TRBJ2-4; TRBD2 matches at 15 bases. The CDR3 totals 15 residues. In germline, CDR1 is MNHEY, CDR2 SMNVEV (reference sequence). The V and J ends lost 4 bases and 10 bases, in that order; junction bases with no gene match: 5. The CDR3 sequence: CASSSYGTSGGIQYF. The CDR3 nucleotides read TGTGCCAGCAGTTCTTACGGGACTAGCGGGGGGATTCAGTACTTC.

In this sample, this clone turned up a few times. This sequence joins TRBV19 and TRBJ2-1; 10 bases agree with TRBD1. The CDR3 contains 14 residues. Per the germline V gene, CDR1 is LNHDA and CDR2 is SQIVND (reference sequence). J lost 7 bases, V lost 6 bases, and 6 bases had no gene match. CDR3 nucleotides: TGTGCCAGTAGAAAGACAGGGGGCCAGAATGAGCAGTTCTTC. It specifies CASRKTGGQNEQFF.

This chain links TRBV29-1 with TRBJ1-2, with D tentatively TRBD1 (5 bases). The CDR3 sequence is 12 residues long. Trimming took 6 bases from V and 2 from J, leaving 10 bases between them. The germline V gene encodes CDR1 SQVTM and CDR2 ANQGSEA. This CDR3 reads CSVRQKNYGYTF. CDR3 coding DNA: TGCAGCGTCAGACAGAAAAACTATGGCTACACCTTC.

To note about this clone: This specimen includes other DNA sequences encoding the same CDR3. The chain uses TRBV4-2 and TRBJ1-1, with 7 bases lining up with TRBD1. Per germline, CDR1 LGHNA and CDR2 YNFKEQ. V lost 0 bases to trimming and J lost 0 bases; unmatched junction nucleotides: 4. The CDR3 loop spans 16 amino acids. The CDR3 DNA reads TGTGCCAGCAGCCAAGATCGGGACAGATTGAACACTGAAGCTTTCTTT. Translating it yields CASSQDRDRLNTEAFF.

This chain connects TRBV27 to TRBJ2-5, with D perhaps assigned TRBD1 or TRBD2 (5 bases each). This CDR3 comprises 13 residues. The germline V and J ends were trimmed by 4 bases and 7 bases, with 13 bases remaining between them. The V gene's germline CDR1 is MNHEY and CDR2 SMNVEV (reference sequence). The CDR3 bases are TGTGCCAGCAGTTCGACCTTTGGGGGGACCCAGTACTTC. It yields the protein CASSSTFGGTQYF.

This clone came up once. The chain recombines TRBV9 with TRBJ2-2, with D possibly TRBD2 on 6 matching bases. In germline, CDR1 is SGDLS, CDR2 YYNGEE. The CDR3 totals 15 residues. Trimming removed 4 bases at V and 7 bases at J, with 17 bases between. The CDR3 nucleotides read TGTGCCAGCAGCCCCCCGGGGGTAAGGCTCGGGGAGCTGTTTTTT. Translation gives CASSPPGVRLGELFF.

V is TRBV9 and J is TRBJ2-7, with 8 nucleotides matching TRBD1. Germline lookup yields CDR1 SGDLS and CDR2 YYNGEE. This CDR3 contains 14 residues. V trimming: 0 bases; J trimming: 6 bases; junction bases outside the gene matches: 5. The CDR3 here is CASSVDRGRTEQYF. The CDR3 nucleotides are TGTGCCAGCAGCGTAGACAGGGGGAGGACCGAGCAGTACTTC.

This clone appeared once. CDR3 residues: CSADRGIRYGYTF. The CDR3 DNA follows: TGCAGCGCCGACAGGGGAATTCGCTATGGCTACACCTTC. The J gene is TRBJ1-2, the V gene TRBV29-1, with 8 bases matching TRBD1. The V and J ends lost 7 bases and 4 bases, in that order; junction bases with no gene match: 8. This CDR3 region has 13 residues. Looked up from germline, CDR1 is SQVTM and CDR2 is ANQGSEA. The full variable domain, rest sourced from reference TRBV29-1 and TRBJ1-2, is SAVISQKPSRDICQRGTSLTIQCQVDSQVTMMFWYRQQPGQSLTLIATANQGSEATYESGFVIDKFPISRPNLTFSTLTVSNMSPEDSSIYLCSADRGIRYGYTFGSGTRLTVV.

The table lists this clone with a count of one. The rearrangement uses TRBV30 and TRBJ2-1; D uncertain. The CDR3 contains 12 residues. The germline V gene encodes CDR1 GTSNPN and CDR2 SVGIG (reference sequence). V lost 0 bases to trimming and J lost 7 bases, with 7 bases between them. In DNA, the CDR3 is TGTGCCTGGAGTGTAATGGGAAATGAGCAGTTCTTC. As protein: CAWSVMGNEQFF. Combining the CDR3 with reference TRBV30 and TRBJ2-1 gives the whole variable domain SQTIHQWPATLVQPVGSPLSLECTVEGTSNPNLYWYRQAAGRGLQLLFYSVGIGQISSEVPQNLSASRPQDRQFILSSKKLLLSDSGFYLCAWSVMGNEQFFGPGTRLTVL.

This sequence joins TRBV30 and TRBJ1-3; D gene uncertain. There are 14 residues in the CDR3. V gave up 2 bases and J gave up 0 bases, with 8 bases separating them. CDR1 is GTSNPN, CDR2 SVGIG, per germline (reference sequence). CDR3 sequence (DNA): TGTGCCTGGAGTTTAGTAGGCTCTGGAAACACCATATATTTT. Protein product: CAWSLVGSGNTIYF. The full variable domain, with the rest looked up from reference TRBV30 and TRBJ1-3, is SQTIHQWPATLVQPVGSPLSLECTVEGTSNPNLYWYRQAAGRGLQLLFYSVGIGQISSEVPQNLSASRPQDRQFILSSKKLLLSDSGFYLCAWSLVGSGNTIYFGEGSWLTVV.

The CDR3, as DNA: TGTGCCATCAGTGGCTCGGGGGGCTCACCCCTCCACTTT. This translates into CAISGSGGSPLHF. The genes are TRBV10-3 and TRBJ1-6, with a possible D match to TRBD1 (6 bases). Germline V gives CDR1 ENHRY, CDR2 SYGVKD. V dropped 4 bases and J dropped 10 bases, with 11 bases sitting between them. The CDR3 is made up of 13 amino acids.

This clone showed up just a few times. Within the sample, other DNA sequences also encode this same CDR3. The V and J genes are TRBV30 and TRBJ2-3; a possible D gene is TRBD1 (5 bases). The CDR3 has 13 amino acids. The V end lost 0 bases, the J end lost 1 base, and 5 bases lay between the germline ends. Looked up from germline, CDR1 is GTSNPN and CDR2 is SVGIG (reference sequence). This chain's CDR3 is CAWSVGGTDTQYF. In DNA form, the CDR3 reads TGTGCCTGGAGTGTAGGGGGCACAGATACGCAGTATTTT.

This clone was seen a few times. The V and J genes are TRBV25-1 and TRBJ1-2; possible D gene TRBD1, 5 bases. The CDR3 runs 14 residues. Trimming shortened V by 8 bases and J by 3 bases, and 16 bases separated the two germline ends. The germline V gene has CDR1 MGHDK and CDR2 SYGVNS. CDR3 DNA sequence: TGTGCCAGCGCGGGGGTAGGCAGTCACTATGGCTACACCTTC. Translated: CASAGVGSHYGYTF.

This clone was picked up a small number of times. The chain has TRBV23-1 and TRBJ2-3; TRBD2 aligns across 10 bases. TRBV23-1 is filed as an ORF, its function uncertain. The length of the CDR3 is 17 residues. The J segment lost 2 bases and the V segment lost 4 bases, leaving 9 bases of the junction unmatched. The CDR3 sequence is CASSPSASGGLTDTQYF. DNA of the CDR3: TGCGCCAGCAGTCCGTCTGCTAGCGGGGGCCTCACAGATACGCAGTATTTT.

The genes are TRBV6-6 and TRBJ2-7, with 8 nucleotides matching TRBD1. Germline CDR1 MNHNY, CDR2 SVGAGI (reference sequence). After removal of 2 bases from V and 6 bases from J, the junction contained 12 bases not matched to a gene. This CDR3 region has 16 residues. The CDR3 sequence: CASSYPRGHLFLEQYF. CDR3 sequence (DNA): TGTGCCAGCAGTTACCCCAGGGGGCATCTTTTCCTCGAGCAGTACTTC.

The V gene is TRBV10-2, the J gene TRBJ2-2; perhaps D is TRBD1 or TRBD2 (5 bases each). This CDR3 comprises 15 residues. From germline, CDR1 is WSHSY and CDR2 SAAADI. V was clipped by 2 bases and J by 7 bases, with 14 bases between them. The CDR3 region has the DNA TGCGCCAGCAGTGAGCTTAGAGGGGCTCACGGGGAGCTGTTTTTT. It yields the protein CASSELRGAHGELFF.

This clone was counted a few times. The chain employs TRBV29-1 and TRBJ2-7; TRBD1 matches 8 bases. The germline V gene has CDR1 SQVTM and CDR2 ANQGSEA. The trim removed 1 base at V and 3 bases at J, leaving 8 bases unmatched. The CDR3 is made up of 15 amino acids. The CDR3 DNA follows: TGCAGCGTTGAAGGCCCCGGGACAGGCCTCTACGAGCAGTACTTC. This sequence encodes CSVEGPGTGLYEQYF.

The J gene is TRBJ1-4, the V gene TRBV4-2; TRBD1 is a possible D gene (5 bases). CDR3 length: 13 residues. Trimming pared 4 bases from V and 10 bases from J, leaving 13 bases between. Per germline, CDR1 LGHNA and CDR2 YNFKEQ. The CDR3 loop reads CASSRDVGGKLFF. In nucleotides, the CDR3 is TGTGCCAGCAGCCGGGACGTCGGGGGAAAACTGTTTTTT.